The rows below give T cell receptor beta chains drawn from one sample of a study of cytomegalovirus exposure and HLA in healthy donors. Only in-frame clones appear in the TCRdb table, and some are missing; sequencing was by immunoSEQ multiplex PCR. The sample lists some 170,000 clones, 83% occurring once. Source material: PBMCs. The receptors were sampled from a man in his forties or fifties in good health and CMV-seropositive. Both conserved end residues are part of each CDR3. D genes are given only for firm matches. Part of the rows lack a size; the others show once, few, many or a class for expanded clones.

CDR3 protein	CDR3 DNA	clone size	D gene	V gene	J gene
CASSISGTSGYEQYF	TGTGCCAGTAGTATCTCTGGGACTAGCGGGTACGAGCAGTACTTC	NA	TRBD2	TRBV19	TRBJ2-7
CASSLGQGLYGYTF	TGCGCCAGCAGCTTGGGACAGGGACTCTATGGCTACACCTTC	NA	TRBD1	TRBV5-1	TRBJ1-2
CASSYGVGGTQYF	TGTGCCAGCAGTTATGGGGTCGGAGGGACCCAGTACTTC	few	NA	TRBV27	TRBJ2-5
CTSSLVGDTADTQYF	TGTACCAGCAGCTTAGTGGGAGACACCGCAGATACGCAGTATTTT	NA	NA	TRBV7-3	TRBJ2-3
CASSPEGRETQYF	TGCGCCAGCAGCCCCGAGGGCCGAGAGACCCAGTACTTC	NA	NA	TRBV4-1	TRBJ2-5
CASSRQGPSGNTIYF	TGTGCCAGCAGCCGACAGGGGCCGTCTGGAAACACCATATATTTT	NA	TRBD1	TRBV7-2	TRBJ1-3
CASSLRPVRDEKLFF	TGTGCCAGCAGCCTCCGTCCTGTTCGGGATGAAAAACTGTTTTTT	NA	NA	TRBV7-2	TRBJ1-4
CASSSMGHTF	TGTGCCAGCAGCTCCATGGGGCACACCTTC	NA	NA	TRBV7-9	TRBJ1-2
CASSVGGEGGEKLFF	TGTGCCAGCAGCGTTGGGGGGGAAGGAGGTGAAAAACTGTTTTTT	NA	NA	TRBV9	TRBJ1-4
CASSPRGGRGTNEQYF	TGTGCCAGCAGCCCAAGAGGGGGACGAGGGACCAACGAGCAGTACTTC	NA	NA	TRBV7-2	TRBJ2-7
CASSVGGGGTEAFF	TGTGCCAGCAGCGTAGGAGGGGGGGGCACTGAAGCTTTCTTT	NA	NA	TRBV9	TRBJ1-1
CASSDTGGAGQPQHF	TGTGCCAGTAGTGACACAGGGGGCGCCGGTCAGCCCCAGCATTTT	NA	TRBD1	TRBV19	TRBJ1-5
CASSLGVGGSRCPQHF	TGCGCCAGCAGCTTGGGGGTGGGAGGGTCAAGGTGTCCCCAGCATTTT	NA	NA	TRBV5-1	TRBJ1-5
CASSPSGQKETQYF	TGTGCCAGCAGCCCATCCGGACAGAAAGAGACCCAGTACTTC	few	NA	TRBV7-9	TRBJ2-5
CASSPGTSYGETQYF	TGTGCCAGCAGCCCCGGGACTAGCTACGGGGAGACCCAGTACTTC	NA	TRBD2	TRBV5-6	TRBJ2-5
CASSFLDRGRYEQYF	TGTGCCAGCAGTTTCCTCGACAGGGGGCGCTACGAGCAGTACTTC	NA	TRBD1	TRBV27	TRBJ2-7
CSAAYNEQFF	TGCAGCGCCGCGTACAATGAGCAGTTCTTC	NA	NA	TRBV29-1	TRBJ2-1
CASSGGLAGTYEQYF	TGCGCCAGCAGCGGCGGACTAGCGGGAACCTACGAGCAGTACTTC	NA	TRBD2	TRBV5-1	TRBJ2-7
CASSKGLPGADTQYF	TGTGCCAGCAGCAAGGGACTACCTGGGGCAGATACGCAGTATTTT	NA	TRBD2	TRBV7-2	TRBJ2-3
CASSLGPGQNTEAFF	TGTGCCAGCAGCTTAGGTCCGGGACAGAACACTGAAGCTTTCTTT	NA	NA	TRBV11-2	TRBJ1-1
CASSVTSQGVDEKLFF	TGTGCCAGCAGTGTAACTTCACAGGGGGTGGATGAAAAACTGTTTTTT	NA	TRBD1	TRBV6-1	TRBJ1-4
CASSLIGGKGQFF	TGTGCCAGCAGCTTAATCGGGGGGAAGGGGCAGTTCTTC	few	TRBD2	TRBV7-3	TRBJ2-1
CASSVAPAGGWETQYF	TGTGCCAGCAGCGTAGCGCCGGCGGGGGGGTGGGAGACCCAGTACTTC	NA	TRBD2	TRBV9	TRBJ2-5
CASKTPGHGYGYTF	TGTGCCAGCAAAACCCCTGGACATGGCTATGGCTACACCTTC	once	NA	TRBV28	TRBJ1-2
CASSFGGSGANVLTF	TGTGCCAGCAGCTTTGGGGGGTCAGGGGCCAACGTCCTGACTTTC	NA	NA	TRBV5-4	TRBJ2-6
CASSQGLAGDSLEQYF	TGTGCCAGCAGCCAAGGCCTAGCGGGGGACTCTCTCGAGCAGTACTTC	NA	TRBD2	TRBV4-2	TRBJ2-7
CASSAGSGGSGNTIYF	TGTGCCAGCAGCGCCGGATCAGGAGGCTCTGGAAACACCATATATTTT	NA	NA	TRBV9	TRBJ1-3
CASSLSGRALETQYF	TGTGCCAGCAGCCTTAGCGGGAGGGCCTTGGAGACCCAGTACTTC	NA	TRBD2	TRBV11-2	TRBJ2-5
CASSESKGHFQETQYF	TGTGCCAGCAGTGAATCGAAGGGACACTTTCAAGAGACCCAGTACTTC	NA	NA	TRBV25-1	TRBJ2-5
CASSVPGGRIRPLHF	TGTGCCAGCAGTGTACCGGGGGGACGTATAAGACCCCTCCACTTT	NA	NA	TRBV28	TRBJ1-6
CATMGLTSGGYEQYF	TGTGCCACCATGGGCTTGACTAGCGGGGGCTACGAGCAGTACTTC	NA	TRBD2	TRBV15	TRBJ2-7
CASSLGGDTEAFF	TGTGCCAGCAGCTTAGGCGGGGACACTGAAGCTTTCTTT	NA	NA	TRBV7-8	TRBJ1-1
CASSSLNQPQHF	TGTGCCAGCAGTTCCCTTAATCAGCCCCAGCATTTT	NA	NA	TRBV27	TRBJ1-5
CASSNPGQGYEQYF	TGCGCCAGCAGCAACCCGGGACAGGGGTACGAGCAGTACTTC	NA	TRBD1	TRBV5-1	TRBJ2-7
CASTVGHPETQYF	TGTGCCAGCACTGTTGGACACCCGGAGACCCAGTACTTC	NA	NA	TRBV7-9	TRBJ2-5
CASSLMTAGGTDTQYF	TGTGCCAGCAGCTTAATGACGGCGGGGGGCACAGATACGCAGTATTTT	NA	TRBD2	TRBV7-2	TRBJ2-3
CASSPRQGTTDTQYF	TGTGCCAGCAGCCCCAGACAGGGAACTACAGATACGCAGTATTTT	few	TRBD1	TRBV13	TRBJ2-3
CAISGVPNYGYTF	TGTGCCATCAGTGGAGTTCCTAACTATGGCTACACCTTC	NA	NA	TRBV10-3	TRBJ1-2
CASRSSGAAYNEQFF	TGTGCCAGCAGAAGCAGCGGGGCGGCCTACAATGAGCAGTTCTTC	NA	TRBD2	TRBV7-6	TRBJ2-1
CASSRRQNNSPLHF	TGTGCCAGCAGTCGAAGACAGAATAATTCACCCCTCCACTTT	NA	NA	TRBV28	TRBJ1-6
CASSGGLAGGGQQTQYF	TGCGCCAGCAGCGGCGGACTAGCGGGAGGGGGACAACAGACCCAGTACTTC	NA	TRBD2	TRBV5-1	TRBJ2-5
CASSLWGGGGAFTEAFF	TGCGCCAGCAGCTTGTGGGGGGGCGGGGGCGCGTTCACTGAAGCTTTCTTT	NA	NA	TRBV5-1	TRBJ1-1
CASSLAGRGPKFTDTQYF	TGTGCCAGCAGTTTAGCTGGGCGGGGGCCCAAATTCACAGATACGCAGTATTTT	NA	NA	TRBV27	TRBJ2-3
CASSHILAGGHEQYF	TGTGCCAGCAGTCATATTCTAGCGGGGGGCCACGAGCAGTACTTC	NA	TRBD2	TRBV6-6	TRBJ2-7
CAISESSLYEQYF	TGTGCCATCAGTGAGTCGTCCCTCTACGAGCAGTACTTC	NA	NA	TRBV10-3	TRBJ2-7
CASRRTGSSSPLHF	TGTGCCAGCAGGAGGACAGGGTCAAGTTCACCCCTCCACTTT	NA	TRBD1	TRBV28	TRBJ1-6
CASSLEAGVDEQFF	TGTGCCAGCAGCTTAGAGGCCGGGGTGGATGAGCAGTTCTTC	NA	NA	TRBV7-3	TRBJ2-1
CASSPSPPSELSSYEQYF	TGTGCCAGTAGTCCAAGCCCACCTAGCGAATTAAGCTCCTACGAGCAGTACTTC	NA	NA	TRBV19	TRBJ2-7
CASSQGAGVQETQYF	TGCGCCAGCAGCCAAGGAGCGGGAGTCCAAGAGACCCAGTACTTC	NA	TRBD2	TRBV4-1	TRBJ2-5
CASSSTSGAPGELFF	TGCGCCAGCAGTTCGACTAGCGGAGCTCCCGGGGAGCTGTTTTTT	NA	TRBD2	TRBV5-1	TRBJ2-2